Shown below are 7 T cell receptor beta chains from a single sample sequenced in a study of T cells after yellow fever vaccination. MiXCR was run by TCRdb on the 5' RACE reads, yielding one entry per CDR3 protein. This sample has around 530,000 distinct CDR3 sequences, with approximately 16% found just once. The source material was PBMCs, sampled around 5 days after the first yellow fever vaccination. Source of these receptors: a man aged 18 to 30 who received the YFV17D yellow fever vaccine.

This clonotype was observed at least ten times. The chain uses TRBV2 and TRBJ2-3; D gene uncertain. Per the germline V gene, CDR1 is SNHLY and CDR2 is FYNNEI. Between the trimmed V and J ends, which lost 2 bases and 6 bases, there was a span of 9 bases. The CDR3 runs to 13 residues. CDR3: CASSEFRVDTQYF. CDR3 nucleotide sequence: TGTGCCAGCAGTGAATTTCGGGTGGATACGCAGTATTTT.

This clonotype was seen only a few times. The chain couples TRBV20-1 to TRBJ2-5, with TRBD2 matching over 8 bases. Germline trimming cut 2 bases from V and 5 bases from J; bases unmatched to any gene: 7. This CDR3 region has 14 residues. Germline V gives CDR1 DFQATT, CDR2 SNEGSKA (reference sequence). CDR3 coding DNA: TGCAGTGCTAGAAAGACGGGGGGGGTCGAGACCCAGTACTTC. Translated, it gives CSARKTGGVETQYF.

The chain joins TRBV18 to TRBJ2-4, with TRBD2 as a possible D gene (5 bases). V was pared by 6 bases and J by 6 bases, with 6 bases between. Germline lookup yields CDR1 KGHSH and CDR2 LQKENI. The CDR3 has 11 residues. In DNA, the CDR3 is TGTGCCAGCTCCGAGGGAAACATTCAGTACTTC. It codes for CASSEGNIQYF.

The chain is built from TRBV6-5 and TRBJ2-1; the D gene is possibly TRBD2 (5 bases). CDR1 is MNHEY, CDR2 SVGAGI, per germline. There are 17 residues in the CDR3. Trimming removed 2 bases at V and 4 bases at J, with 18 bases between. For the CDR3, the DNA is TGTGCCAGCAGTTACGGGTATTCGGGATACGGGTACAATGAGCAGTTCTTC. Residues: CASSYGYSGYGYNEQFF.

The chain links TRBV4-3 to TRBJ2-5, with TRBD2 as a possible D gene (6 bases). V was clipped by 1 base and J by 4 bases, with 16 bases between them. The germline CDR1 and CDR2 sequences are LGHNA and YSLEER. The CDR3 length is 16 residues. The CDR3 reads CASSQGSPAGGETQYF. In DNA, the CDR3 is TGCGCCAGCAGCCAAGGGAGCCCGGCCGGGGGAGAGACCCAGTACTTC.

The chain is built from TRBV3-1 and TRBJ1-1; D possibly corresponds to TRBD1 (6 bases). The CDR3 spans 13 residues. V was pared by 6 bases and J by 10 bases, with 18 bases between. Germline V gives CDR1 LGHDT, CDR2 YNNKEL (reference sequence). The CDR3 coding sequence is TGTGCCAGCAGTCGGTCGGAGACAGGCGCAGCTTTCTTT. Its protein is CASSRSETGAAFF.

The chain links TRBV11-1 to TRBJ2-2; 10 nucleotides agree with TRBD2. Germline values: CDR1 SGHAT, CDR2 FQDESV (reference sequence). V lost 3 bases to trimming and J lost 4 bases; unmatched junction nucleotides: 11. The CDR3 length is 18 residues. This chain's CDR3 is CASSFSSGGLEGTGELFF. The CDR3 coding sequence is TGTGCCAGCAGCTTCTCTAGCGGGGGCCTCGAAGGCACCGGGGAGCTGTTTTTT.